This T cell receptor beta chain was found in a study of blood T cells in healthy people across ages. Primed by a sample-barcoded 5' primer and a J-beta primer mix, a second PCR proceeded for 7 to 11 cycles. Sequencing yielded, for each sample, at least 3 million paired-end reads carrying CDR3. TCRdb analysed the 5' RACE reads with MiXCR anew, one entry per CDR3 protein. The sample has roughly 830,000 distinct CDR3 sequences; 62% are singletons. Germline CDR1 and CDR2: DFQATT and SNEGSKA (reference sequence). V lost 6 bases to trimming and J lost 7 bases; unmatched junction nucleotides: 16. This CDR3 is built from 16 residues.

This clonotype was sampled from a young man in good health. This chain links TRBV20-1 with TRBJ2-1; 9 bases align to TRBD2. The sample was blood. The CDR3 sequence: CSALHVAGEMRNEQFF. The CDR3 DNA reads TGCAGTGCCCTCCACGTAGCGGGGGAAATGAGGAATGAGCAGTTCTTC.